These T cell receptor beta chains were read from a single sample in a study of blood T cell repertoires in COVID-19. TCRdb's copy holds only in-frame clones and misses some; the assay was immunoSEQ multiplex PCR. The repertoire includes 300,000 to 350,000 clones, about nine tenths of them detected once, and 5.5% to 7.5% sits in the top ten. Sequencing input: peripheral blood. These receptors all stem from an older woman with COVID-19, enrolled during active disease. Each CDR3 is given with its conserved first and last residue. A D gene is named only where the DNA matches it firmly. Rows may omit the clone size; those that give it use once, few, many or a size class.

j_gene	d_gene	v_gene	abundance	CDR3aa	CDR3nt
TRBJ1-6	TRBD1	TRBV2	-	CASSSMVGTVNSPLHF	TGTGCCAGCAGTTCCATGGTAGGGACAGTAAATTCACCCCTCCACTTT
TRBJ2-7	TRBD1	TRBV6-2/TRBV6-3	-	CASSPDRGYPKDEQYF	TGTGCCAGCAGTCCGGACAGGGGGTACCCTAAGGACGAGCAGTACTTC
TRBJ2-5	TRBD1	TRBV9	-	CASSARTGETQYF	TGTGCCAGCAGCGCCCGGACAGGGGAGACCCAGTACTTC
TRBJ1-1	-	TRBV2	-	CASRPGLMNTEAFF	TGTGCCAGCAGACCCGGACTTATGAACACTGAAGCTTTCTTT
TRBJ1-1	TRBD1	TRBV15	-	CATTLDRGLGTEAFF	TGTGCCACCACCTTGGACAGGGGGCTTGGCACTGAAGCTTTCTTT
TRBJ1-1	-	TRBV10-3	-	CAISESGGLNTEAFF	TGTGCCATCAGTGAGTCGGGCGGGCTGAACACTGAAGCTTTCTTT
TRBJ1-2	-	TRBV2	few	CASSETGINYGYTF	TGTGCCAGCAGTGAAACAGGGATTAACTATGGCTACACCTTC
TRBJ1-1	TRBD1	TRBV12-5	-	CASGLPRGLVPEAFF	TGTGCTAGTGGTTTGCCCAGGGGGCTGGTCCCTGAAGCTTTCTTT
TRBJ2-7	TRBD1	TRBV6-6	-	CASTGQGSGEQYF	TGTGCCAGCACGGGACAGGGCAGTGGCGAGCAGTACTTC
TRBJ2-7	-	TRBV3-1/TRBV3-2	-	CASSQDPPTREQYF	TGTGCCAGCAGCCAAGATCCCCCGACAAGAGAGCAGTACTTC
TRBJ1-1	-	TRBV18	-	CASSGPGNTEAFF	TGTGCCAGCTCAGGTCCCGGGAACACTGAAGCTTTCTTT
TRBJ1-1	-	TRBV9	-	CASSVARDGWGAFF	TGTGCCAGCAGCGTAGCCAGGGATGGATGGGGAGCTTTCTTT
TRBJ2-7	-	TRBV5-1	-	CASSPEAGPYEQYF	TGCGCCAGCAGCCCTGAAGCAGGGCCGTACGAGCAGTACTTC
TRBJ1-1	TRBD1	TRBV4-3	-	CASTPMQGVAEAFF	TGCGCCAGCACTCCGATGCAGGGGGTGGCTGAAGCTTTCTTT
TRBJ1-1	-	TRBV5-1	-	CASSLVAGAGTEAFF	TGCGCCAGCAGCTTGGTGGCGGGGGCGGGCACTGAAGCTTTCTTT
TRBJ1-5	-	TRBV29-1	-	CSVEERVNQPQHF	TGCAGCGTTGAAGAGAGGGTCAATCAGCCCCAGCATTTT
TRBJ2-3	TRBD2	TRBV3-1/TRBV3-2	-	CASSQPPDSGGPYTDTQYF	TGTGCCAGCAGCCAACCTCCTGATAGCGGGGGGCCTTACACAGATACGCAGTATTTT
TRBJ2-1	TRBD1	TRBV2	-	CASSGTGDNEQFF	TGTGCCAGCAGTGGGACAGGCGACAATGAGCAGTTCTTC
TRBJ1-4	-	TRBV5-4	few	CASSQTGSNEKLFF	TGTGCCAGCAGCCAGACAGGCTCTAATGAAAAACTGTTTTTT
TRBJ2-7	-	TRBV2	few	CASSTAGPRNYEQYF	TGTGCCAGCAGTACCGCGGGACCACGTAACTACGAGCAGTACTTC
TRBJ2-7	TRBD2	TRBV11-2	-	CASSFDLAGGREQYF	TGTGCCAGCAGCTTTGATTTAGCGGGGGGTCGGGAGCAGTACTTC
TRBJ1-1	-	TRBV5-1	-	CASSPGEAPEAFF	TGCGCCAGCAGCCCGGGGGAGGCGCCTGAAGCTTTCTTT
TRBJ2-7	-	TRBV6-1	-	CASSEITGVLPYEQYF	TGTGCCAGCAGTGAAATCACGGGGGTGCTCCCCTACGAGCAGTACTTC
TRBJ2-3	TRBD1	TRBV29-1	-	CSVDRGALDTQYF	TGCAGCGTGGACAGGGGTGCCCTAGATACGCAGTATTTT
TRBJ2-1	-	TRBV18	-	CASSPYRDTDNEQFF	TGTGCCAGCTCACCGTACCGGGACACTGACAATGAGCAGTTCTTC
TRBJ2-1	TRBD2	TRBV5-6	-	CASSLQAGGFNEQFF	TGTGCCAGCAGCTTGCAAGCGGGGGGTTTCAATGAGCAGTTCTTC
TRBJ2-2	-	TRBV19	-	CAVPGRGNTGELFF	TGTGCCGTCCCTGGAAGGGGAAACACCGGGGAGCTGTTTTTT
TRBJ2-1	-	TRBV27	once	CASSTSSYNEQFF	TGTGCCAGCAGTACAAGCTCCTACAATGAGCAGTTCTTC
TRBJ2-7	TRBD1	TRBV6-5	-	CASSYSGTGPYEQYF	TGTGCCAGCAGTTACTCGGGGACAGGCCCCTACGAGCAGTACTTC
TRBJ1-5	-	TRBV18	-	CASSGAVVDQPQHF	TGTGCCAGCTCTGGGGCCGTCGTGGATCAGCCCCAGCATTTT
TRBJ1-2	TRBD1	TRBV5-1	-	CASSLGGGQGRNYGYTF	TGCGCCAGCAGCTTGGGCGGAGGACAGGGGAGGAACTATGGCTACACCTTC
TRBJ1-4	TRBD1	TRBV9	once	CASSVDRGPANEKLFF	TGTGCCAGCAGCGTCGACAGGGGGCCGGCTAATGAAAAACTGTTTTTT
TRBJ2-3	TRBD2	TRBV4-3	few	CASSQKLAGEPTLGTDTQYF	TGCGCCAGCAGCCAAAAACTAGCGGGGGAGCCCACCCTCGGCACAGATACGCAGTATTTT
TRBJ1-2	TRBD1	TRBV6-5	few	CASSYVQGANYGYTF	TGTGCCAGCAGTTATGTCCAGGGGGCTAACTATGGCTACACCTTC
TRBJ2-2	-	TRBV27	-	CASSPSRGAGLTGELFF	TGTGCCAGCAGTCCCTCTCGGGGGGCGGGGTTGACCGGGGAGCTGTTTTTT
TRBJ1-1	TRBD1	TRBV3-1/TRBV3-2	-	CASSLRQGTEAFF	TGTGCCAGCAGCTTACGACAGGGCACTGAAGCTTTCTTT
TRBJ2-5	-	TRBV21-1	-	CASSLERVGQETQYF	TGTGCCAGCAGCCTCGAGCGGGTAGGGCAAGAGACCCAGTACTTC
TRBJ2-7	-	TRBV5-4	-	CASSSLDSYPYEQYF	TGTGCCAGCAGCTCCTTGGACAGCTACCCCTACGAGCAGTACTTC
TRBJ1-3	-	TRBV19	-	CASSMGTDSSGNTIYF	TGTGCCAGTAGTATGGGAACCGACAGCTCTGGAAACACCATATATTTT
TRBJ2-1	TRBD2	TRBV6-2/TRBV6-3	-	CASSGPAGGQNEQFF	TGTGCCAGCAGTGGCCCAGCGGGGGGGCAAAATGAGCAGTTCTTC
TRBJ2-7	-	TRBV7-9	-	CASSIDYYEQYF	TGTGCCAGCAGCATTGACTACTACGAGCAGTACTTC
TRBJ2-7	-	TRBV14	-	CASSQALRVYEQYF	TGTGCCAGCAGCCAAGCCTTGAGGGTCTACGAGCAGTACTTC
TRBJ1-1	TRBD1	TRBV29-1	-	CSVVDRGEKAFF	TGCAGCGTTGTCGACAGGGGCGAAAAAGCTTTCTTT
TRBJ2-1	TRBD2	TRBV5-1	-	CASSLAITGGPYNEQFF	TGCGCCAGCAGCTTGGCCATAACGGGGGGGCCATACAATGAGCAGTTCTTC
TRBJ1-2	-	TRBV6-5	once	CASSLGHGTLGYTF	TGTGCCAGCAGTCTGGGGCACGGCACCCTTGGCTACACCTTC
TRBJ1-1	TRBD1	TRBV4-3	-	CASSRTGGDRTEAFF	TGCGCCAGCAGCCGAACAGGGGGCGATAGGACTGAAGCTTTCTTT
TRBJ2-1	-	TRBV7-2	-	CASSLWYEQFF	TGTGCCAGCAGCCTATGGTATGAGCAGTTCTTC
TRBJ2-7	TRBD2	TRBV19	-	CASATGGGVEQYF	TGTGCCAGCGCGACCGGCGGGGGGGTCGAGCAGTACTTC
TRBJ1-1	-	TRBV19	-	CASSILVRTEAFF	TGTGCCAGTAGTATATTAGTACGGACTGAAGCTTTCTTT
TRBJ2-1	-	TRBV15	-	CATSRDRGAQGDEQFF	TGTGCCACCAGCAGAGATCGCGGGGCCCAGGGCGATGAGCAGTTCTTC
TRBJ1-1	TRBD1	TRBV6-5	-	CASSIGQGSLTEAFF	TGTGCCAGCAGTATCGGACAGGGAAGTCTGACTGAAGCTTTCTTT
TRBJ2-2	TRBD2	TRBV7-2	-	CASSSTSGGKTGELFF	TGTGCCAGCAGCTCGACTAGCGGGGGGAAAACCGGGGAGCTGTTTTTT